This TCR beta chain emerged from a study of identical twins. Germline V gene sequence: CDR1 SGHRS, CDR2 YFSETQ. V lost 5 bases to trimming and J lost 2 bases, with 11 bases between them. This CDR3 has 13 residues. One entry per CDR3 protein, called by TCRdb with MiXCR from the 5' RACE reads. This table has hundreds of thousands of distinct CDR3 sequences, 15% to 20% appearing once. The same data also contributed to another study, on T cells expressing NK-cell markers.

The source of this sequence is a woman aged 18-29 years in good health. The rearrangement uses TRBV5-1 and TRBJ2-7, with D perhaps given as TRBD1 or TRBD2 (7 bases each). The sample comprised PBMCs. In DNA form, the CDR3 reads TGCGCCAGCAGAGCGGGACAGCCCTACGAGCAGTACTTC. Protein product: CASRAGQPYEQYF.